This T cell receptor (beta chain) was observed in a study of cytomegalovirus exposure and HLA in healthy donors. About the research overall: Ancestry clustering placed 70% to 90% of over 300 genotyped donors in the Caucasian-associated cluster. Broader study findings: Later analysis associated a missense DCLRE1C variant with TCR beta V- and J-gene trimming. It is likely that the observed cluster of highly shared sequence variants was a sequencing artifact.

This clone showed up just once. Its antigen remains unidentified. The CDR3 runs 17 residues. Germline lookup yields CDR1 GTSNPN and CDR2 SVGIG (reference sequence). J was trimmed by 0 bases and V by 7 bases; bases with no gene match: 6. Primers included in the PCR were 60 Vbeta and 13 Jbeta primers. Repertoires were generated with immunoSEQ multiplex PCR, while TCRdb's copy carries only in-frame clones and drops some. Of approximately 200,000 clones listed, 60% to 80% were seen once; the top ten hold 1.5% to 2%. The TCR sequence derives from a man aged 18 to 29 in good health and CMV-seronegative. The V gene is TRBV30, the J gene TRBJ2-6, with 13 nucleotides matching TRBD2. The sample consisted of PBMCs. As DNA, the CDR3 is TGTGCCTTGGTGACTAGCGGGAGGTCCTCTGGGGCCAACGTCCTGACTTTC. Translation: CALVTSGRSSGANVLTF.